This T cell receptor (beta chain) emerged from a study of response to subunit inactivated influenza vaccine. TCRdb passed the RT-PCR reads through MiXCR, listing each CDR3 protein once. The sample holds some 600,000 distinct CDR3 sequences, less than 15% seen once. V lost 7 bases to trimming and J lost 3 bases, with 13 bases between them. Germline-derived CDR1 and CDR2 are MNHNS and SASEGT. The CDR3 is made up of 13 amino acids. The chain has TRBV6-1 and TRBJ2-7; D is possibly TRBD1 (6 bases). The clonotype was recovered from a man aged 45-65 years who received an inactivated influenza vaccine. The starting material was PBMCs from blood, obtained about 14 days before vaccination. CDR3 DNA: TGTGCCAGCATCTATGGCAGGGGCTACGAGCAGTACTTC. This codes for CASIYGRGYEQYF.